A single sample gave rise to the 6 T cell receptor beta chains below, sequenced in a study of CD8 T cells in ankylosing spondylitis. Whole-study findings and limits: Roughly 8 highly homologous variants formed a TCR beta motif that appeared characteristic of ankylosing spondylitis blood.

Via MiXCR, TCRdb re-called the 5' RACE reads, giving one row per CDR3 protein. Here the sample spans a few hundred thousand distinct CDR3 sequences, about an eighth being singletons. No antigen has been identified for these receptors. Specimen: blood, either unsorted or a sorted T cell fraction (not recorded which). Every receptor here comes from a male donor with ankylosing spondylitis.

This clonotype was seen at least ten times. The genes are TRBV12-3 or TRBV12-4 and TRBJ2-5, with D possibly matching TRBD2 (5 bases). Trimming cost V 6 bases and J 5 bases, with 10 bases left between them. The CDR3 totals 12 residues. The CDR3 loop reads CASSPSGETQYF. The CDR3 DNA is TGTGCCAGCAGCCCGTCGGGGGAGACCCAGTACTTC.

A few counts support this clonotype. This rearrangement joins TRBV7-8 to TRBJ2-5, with 12 positions matching TRBD1. Germline V gene sequence: CDR1 SGHVS, CDR2 FQNEAQ. This CDR3 is built from 15 residues. J lost 5 bases, V lost 3 bases, and 4 bases had no gene match. CDR3 protein: CASSFWDRGLETQYF. The CDR3 nucleotides are TGTGCCAGCAGCTTTTGGGACAGGGGGCTTGAGACCCAGTACTTC.

The J gene is TRBJ2-3, the V gene TRBV5-1; D is perhaps TRBD1 (6 bases). The V and J ends lost 0 bases and 3 bases respectively, with 17 bases between them. Germline V gene data show CDR1 as SGHRS and CDR2 as YFSETQ. The CDR3 is 17 residues long. The DNA of the CDR3 is TGCGCCAGCAGCTTGGACGTACAGGGTAGTGGTACAGATACGCAGTATTTT. Translation: CASSLDVQGSGTDTQYF.

This clonotype was detected ten times or more. The gene calls are TRBV20-1 and TRBJ2-1, with TRBD2 matching over 8 bases. There are 12 residues in the CDR3. Germline V gene sequence: CDR1 DFQATT, CDR2 SNEGSKA (reference sequence). V lost 8 bases to trimming and J lost 7 bases; unmatched junction nucleotides: 7. The CDR3 DNA reads as TGCAGTCAGCGGGAGACGGTGAATGAGCAGTTCTTC. Amino acid sequence: CSQRETVNEQFF.

This chain joins TRBV6-1 and TRBJ1-1; D gene unclear. V dropped 3 bases and J dropped 7 bases, with 15 bases sitting between them. This CDR3 is built from 14 residues. The germline V gene encodes CDR1 MNHNS and CDR2 SASEGT. CDR3 nucleotide sequence: TGTGCCAGCAGTGACAAAAACTACATCCTTGAAGCTTTCTTT. Translated, it gives CASSDKNYILEAFF.

This clonotype was seen a few times. The V and J genes are TRBV5-1 and TRBJ1-1; D possibly corresponds to TRBD1 (5 bases). CDR3 size: 16 residues. The V and J ends lost 0 bases and 1 base respectively, with 13 bases between them. Germline V gives CDR1 SGHRS, CDR2 YFSETQ. CDR3 sequence: CASSLGQGSWNTEAFF. CDR3 coding DNA: TGCGCCAGCAGCTTGGGCCAGGGAAGTTGGAACACTGAAGCTTTCTTT. Based on the CDR3 plus reference TRBV5-1 and TRBJ1-1, the full variable domain is KAGVTQTPRYLIKTRGQQVTLSCSPISGHRSVSWYQQTPGQGLQFLFEYFSETQRNKGNFPGRFSGRQFSNSRSEMNVSTLELGDSALYLCASSLGQGSWNTEAFFGQGTRLTVV.